A selection of T cell receptor beta chains follows, all from one sample in a study of T cells after yellow fever vaccination. TCRdb redid the calling of the 5' RACE reads with MiXCR, one entry per CDR3 protein. This sample has about 430,000 distinct CDR3 sequences, with around a sixth found just once. Sequencing used PBMCs, obtained before the yellow fever booster vaccination. These receptors all stem from a man between 18 and 29 years old who received the YFV17D yellow fever vaccine. The CDR3 runs from the conserved cysteine through the conserved F or W. D genes are given only for firm matches. Clone size is not always given. Where it is, it says once, few, many or a class for expanded clones.

clone_size j_call d_call v_call cdr3_aa cdr3_nt
few TRBJ1-2 TRBD1 TRBV5-6 CASSTTGLGYTF TGTGCCAGCAGCACGACAGGGTTGGGCTACACCTTC
few TRBJ2-5 TRBD2 TRBV5-1 CASSLAGSGRYQETQYF TGCGCCAGCAGCTTGGCCGGGAGCGGGAGGTACCAAGAGACCCAGTACTTC
few TRBJ2-5 - TRBV5-6 CASSPIFGQETQYF TGTGCCAGCAGCCCCATTTTCGGCCAAGAGACCCAGTACTTC
many TRBJ2-1 - TRBV6-2/TRBV6-3 CASSYSVRSGSYNEQFF TGTGCCAGCAGTTACTCGGTGAGAAGCGGTTCCTACAATGAGCAGTTCTTC
- TRBJ2-1 TRBD2 TRBV29-1 CSGVSGGGDNEQFF TGCAGCGGCGTGTCTGGGGGGGGAGACAATGAGCAGTTCTTC
- TRBJ2-3 TRBD2 TRBV5-1 CASSLSTSEGTDTQYF TGCGCCAGCAGCTTGTCTACTAGCGAGGGCACAGATACGCAGTATTTT
- TRBJ1-1 - TRBV7-9 CASSPPSGRTEAFF TGTGCCAGCAGTCCCCCTTCGGGGAGGACTGAAGCTTTCTTT
- TRBJ2-5 TRBD2 TRBV4-1 CASSQGTGGGSQETQYF TGCGCCAGCAGCCAAGGTACCGGCGGGGGGTCCCAAGAGACCCAGTACTTC
few TRBJ1-3 - TRBV6-5 CASSYSSGGGGNTIYF TGTGCCAGCAGTTACTCGAGTGGGGGCGGTGGAAACACCATATATTTT
- TRBJ2-3 - TRBV6-5 CASSHTNVADTQYF TGTGCCAGCAGCCATACTAATGTCGCCGATACGCAGTATTTT
- TRBJ2-3 TRBD1 TRBV11-2 CASSPPDRDADTQYF TGTGCCAGCAGCCCCCCGGACAGGGACGCAGATACGCAGTATTTT
- TRBJ2-3 TRBD1 TRBV5-1 CASSLQGAGTDTQYF TGCGCCAGCAGCCTTCAGGGGGCTGGCACAGATACGCAGTATTTT
- TRBJ1-4 TRBD1 TRBV29-1 CSVEHPVDREEKLFF TGCAGCGTGGAACACCCAGTGGACAGGGAGGAAAAACTGTTTTTT
- TRBJ1-6 TRBD1 TRBV7-9 CASSPWTGLKVLHF TGTGCCAGCAGCCCGTGGACAGGGCTCAAAGTCCTCCACTTT
- TRBJ1-1 - TRBV5-1 CASSSLTHPSGTEAFF TGCGCCAGCAGCTCACTGACACACCCGTCGGGAACTGAAGCTTTCTTT
- TRBJ1-3 - TRBV18 CASSPLQGRNTIYF TGTGCCAGCTCACCGCTTCAGGGGAGAAACACCATATATTTT
few TRBJ1-1 - TRBV12-2 CASRPDAGTGNTEAFF TGTGCAAGTCGCCCCGACGCCGGGACAGGGAACACTGAAGCTTTCTTT
- TRBJ2-7 TRBD1 TRBV7-9 CASSLAGTGVREQYF TGTGCCAGCAGCTTAGCTGGGACAGGCGTTCGGGAGCAGTACTTC
- TRBJ2-1 TRBD2 TRBV7-9 CASISSGGAAEQFF TGTGCCAGCATCTCTAGCGGGGGGGCCGCTGAGCAGTTCTTC
few TRBJ1-1 - TRBV6-5 CASSYSDAVGTEAFF TGTGCCAGCAGTTACTCCGACGCGGTTGGCACTGAAGCTTTCTTT
few TRBJ2-2 TRBD1 TRBV20-1 CSARDRGKAGELFF TGCAGTGCTAGAGACAGGGGGAAGGCCGGGGAGCTGTTTTTT
- TRBJ2-3 TRBD2 TRBV5-1 CASTRTSGSPDTQYF TGCGCCAGCACCCGGACTAGCGGCTCCCCCGATACGCAGTATTTT
- TRBJ2-3 - TRBV20-1 CSARGYRADTQYF TGCAGTGCTAGAGGTTACAGGGCTGATACGCAGTATTTT
- TRBJ2-6 - TRBV4-1 CASSQDGGTGANVLTF TGCGCCAGCAGCCAAGATGGGGGAACTGGGGCCAACGTCCTGACTTTC
few TRBJ1-1 - TRBV12-3/TRBV12-4 CASSRGQNTEAFF TGTGCCAGCAGCCGGGGACAGAACACTGAAGCTTTCTTT
- TRBJ2-5 - TRBV7-2 CASSERQTAGAQYF TGTGCCAGCAGCGAGCGACAGACGGCAGGGGCCCAGTACTTC
- TRBJ2-3 - TRBV2 CASIQRGGGFFTSTDTQYF TGTGCCAGCATCCAACGGGGAGGGGGCTTCTTTACTAGCACAGATACGCAGTATTTT
- TRBJ2-3 TRBD2 TRBV7-8 CASSFQAGASTDTQYF TGTGCCAGCAGCTTCCAAGCGGGGGCCAGCACAGATACGCAGTATTTT
- TRBJ2-7 TRBD1 TRBV29-1 CSVEGGQVYEQYF TGCAGCGTTGAAGGGGGACAGGTCTACGAGCAGTACTTC
- TRBJ1-1 - TRBV9 CASSVGRSTEAFF TGTGCCAGCAGCGTAGGGCGGTCCACTGAAGCTTTCTTT
few TRBJ2-1 TRBD1 TRBV24-1 CATSDPGQGNDEQFF TGTGCCACCAGTGATCCGGGACAGGGTAACGATGAGCAGTTCTTC
- TRBJ1-6 - TRBV4-2 CASSQESSRVYSPLHF TGTGCCAGCAGCCAAGAATCATCCAGGGTATATTCACCCCTCCACTTT
few TRBJ2-1 TRBD1 TRBV15 CATSIQGDTLEQFF TGTGCCACCAGCATCCAGGGGGACACCCTTGAGCAGTTCTTC
few TRBJ2-4 TRBD1 TRBV5-5 CASSLSQGALVIQYF TGTGCCAGCAGCTTATCCCAGGGGGCCTTGGTCATTCAGTACTTC
few TRBJ1-2 - TRBV5-5 CASSLTPTGIYGYTF TGTGCCAGCAGCTTGACCCCTACAGGGATCTATGGCTACACCTTC
few TRBJ2-3 - TRBV5-5 CASSLGGHLPPDTQYF TGTGCCAGCAGCTTGGGGGGCCATCTCCCCCCAGATACGCAGTATTTT
few TRBJ2-3 TRBD1 TRBV2 CASSLPGQGAGSTDTQYF TGTGCCAGCAGTCTCCCGGGACAGGGGGCGGGGAGCACAGATACGCAGTATTTT
- TRBJ1-3 - TRBV6-5 CASIKPGTKGNTIYF TGTGCCAGCATCAAACCTGGAACAAAAGGAAACACCATATATTTT
few TRBJ1-1 TRBD1 TRBV12-3/TRBV12-4 CASSSDRANTEAFF TGTGCCAGCAGTTCGGACAGGGCAAACACTGAAGCTTTCTTT
few TRBJ2-1 - TRBV5-1 CASMFGVDYNEQFF TGCGCCAGCATGTTTGGGGTGGACTACAATGAGCAGTTCTTC
few TRBJ2-3 TRBD2 TRBV20-1 CSARDSQRGLATSDTQYF TGCAGTGCTAGAGATAGCCAGCGGGGCCTCGCTACCTCAGATACGCAGTATTTT
few TRBJ1-5 TRBD1 TRBV6-1 CASRATGGAAGSNQPQHF TGTGCCAGCAGAGCCACAGGGGGCGCAGCCGGTAGCAATCAGCCCCAGCATTTT
few TRBJ2-1 TRBD2 TRBV5-1 CASTRLAGGNEQFF TGCGCCAGCACCCGACTAGCGGGGGGTAATGAGCAGTTCTTC
once TRBJ2-5 - TRBV20-1 CSASSRIVETQYF TGCAGTGCTAGTTCTAGAATCGTGGAGACCCAGTACTTC
- TRBJ1-5 - TRBV6-5 CASSSRSNQPQHF TGTGCCAGCAGTTCGAGAAGCAATCAGCCCCAGCATTTT